Listed below are T cell receptor beta chains from one sample, sequenced in a study of PD-1 blockade in classical Hodgkin lymphoma. Sequencing was performed with immunoSEQ multiplex PCR; in TCRdb, only in-frame clones are kept and a portion is missing. The sample consists of about 97,000 clones, roughly 83% of them appearing once. This specimen consisted of peripheral blood mononuclear cells (PBMCs), obtained at baseline. These receptors all come from a human donor with classical Hodgkin lymphoma. Both conserved end residues are part of each CDR3. The D gene is left open where the match is weak. The listing skips clone size in some rows; elsewhere it reads once, few, many or a size class.

j_gene,d_gene,abundance,len,v_gene,CDR3aa,CDR3nt
TRBJ1-4,NA,NA,15,TRBV5-4,CASSLGTATNEKLFF,TGTGCCAGCAGCTTGGGGACAGCAACTAATGAAAAACTGTTTTTT
TRBJ2-1,NA,NA,13,TRBV6-6,CASSYAYGNEQFF,TGTGCCAGCAGTTACGCATACGGGAATGAGCAGTTCTTC
TRBJ2-7,TRBD1,NA,14,TRBV6-5,CASSTDRATYEQYF,TGTGCCAGCAGCACCGACAGGGCCACCTACGAGCAGTACTTC
TRBJ1-1,NA,many,13,TRBV7-6,CASSLVRNTEAFF,TGTGCCAGCAGCTTAGTGCGGAACACTGAAGCTTTCTTT
TRBJ2-7,TRBD2,NA,16,TRBV30,CAWSAPGAGGPYEQYF,TGTGCCTGGAGTGCCCCGGGGGCGGGAGGGCCCTACGAGCAGTACTTC
TRBJ2-1,NA,NA,16,TRBV7-8,CASSLGRLSSYNEQFF,TGTGCCAGCAGCTTAGGTCGGCTAAGCTCCTACAATGAGCAGTTCTTC
TRBJ2-3,NA,NA,16,TRBV7-2,CASSRATGQRTDTQYF,TGTGCCAGCAGCAGAGCCACTGGACAACGCACAGATACGCAGTATTTT
TRBJ2-7,NA,NA,14,TRBV5-5,CASRQVGESYEQYF,TGTGCCAGCAGACAGGTAGGGGAGTCCTACGAGCAGTACTTC
TRBJ2-7,TRBD2,NA,15,TRBV10-1,CASSEGGVRGYEQYF,TGCGCCAGCAGTGAGGGGGGGGTCCGGGGCTACGAGCAGTACTTC
TRBJ1-3,NA,NA,13,TRBV10-1,CASSGQGGNTIYF,TGCGCCAGCAGTGGTCAGGGCGGAAACACCATATATTTT
TRBJ1-5,NA,NA,13,TRBV7-2,CASSSGTYQPQHF,TGTGCCAGCAGCTCCGGGACATATCAGCCCCAGCATTTT
TRBJ2-7,NA,NA,14,TRBV10-3,CAISSGTSGYEQYF,TGTGCCATCAGCTCCGGGACAAGCGGATACGAGCAGTACTTC
TRBJ1-2,NA,NA,13,TRBV5-5,CASSFIGKYGYTF,TGTGCCAGCAGCTTTATCGGCAAATATGGCTACACCTTC
TRBJ2-5,NA,NA,13,TRBV29-1,CSVDSSVGETQYF,TGCAGCGTTGACAGCAGCGTGGGGGAGACCCAGTACTTC
TRBJ2-7,NA,NA,14,TRBV28,CASSLEGSPYEQYF,TGTGCCAGCAGTCTAGAGGGGTCCCCCTACGAGCAGTACTTC
TRBJ2-1,NA,NA,19,TRBV18,CASSPPPSQLVGSYNEQFF,TGTGCCAGCTCACCCCCCCCCTCCCAATTAGTAGGTTCCTACAATGAGCAGTTCTTC
TRBJ1-1,NA,NA,14,TRBV19,CASSIGQTNTEAFF,TGTGCCAGTAGTATAGGACAGACGAACACTGAAGCTTTCTTT
TRBJ2-7,TRBD1,NA,16,TRBV19,CASSPVGTGIPYEQYF,TGTGCCAGTAGTCCTGTTGGGACAGGGATTCCCTACGAGCAGTACTTC
TRBJ2-7,NA,NA,15,TRBV7-9,CASSPPGPQAYEQYF,TGTGCCAGCAGCCCCCCGGGCCCACAAGCCTACGAGCAGTACTTC
TRBJ1-2,NA,few,12,TRBV28,CASSTPLLAYTF,TGTGCCAGCAGTACCCCCCTCCTAGCCTACACCTTC
TRBJ1-2,TRBD1,NA,14,TRBV28,CASRAEGTGYGYTF,TGTGCCAGCAGAGCAGAGGGGACAGGCTATGGCTACACCTTC
TRBJ1-6,NA,NA,15,TRBV19,CASSQDIGFESPLHF,TGTGCCAGTAGCCAAGACATTGGGTTTGAGTCACCCCTCCACTTT
TRBJ1-2,NA,NA,13,TRBV19,CASLPARSYGYTF,TGTGCCAGCCTCCCCGCGCGCAGCTATGGCTACACCTTC
TRBJ2-5,TRBD1,NA,12,TRBV29-1,CSAGQIQETQYF,TGCAGCGCGGGACAGATCCAAGAGACCCAGTACTTC
TRBJ2-4,NA,NA,15,TRBV25-1,CASRATGKPKNIQYF,TGTGCCAGCAGAGCTACAGGGAAACCCAAAAACATTCAGTACTTC
TRBJ2-3,TRBD2,NA,17,TRBV19,CASSRTSGSPSTDTQYF,TGTGCCAGTAGTCGGACTAGCGGAAGCCCCAGCACAGATACGCAGTATTTT
TRBJ2-7,NA,NA,14,TRBV19,CASSGWTGTYEQYF,TGTGCCAGTAGTGGGTGGACTGGTACCTACGAGCAGTACTTC
TRBJ1-5,NA,NA,16,TRBV28,CASSPPGGLSNQPQHF,TGTGCCAGCAGCCCCCCCGGGGGGCTTAGCAATCAGCCCCAGCATTTT
TRBJ1-1,NA,NA,10,TRBV29-1,CSVADIEAFF,TGCAGCGTTGCAGACATTGAAGCTTTCTTT
TRBJ2-3,NA,NA,13,TRBV29-1,CSVRGSRADTQYF,TGCAGCGTGAGGGGAAGCCGGGCAGATACGCAGTATTTT
TRBJ1-5,NA,NA,15,TRBV19,CASKKKGWDNQPQHF,TGTGCCAGTAAGAAAAAGGGGTGGGACAATCAGCCCCAGCATTTT
TRBJ1-2,NA,once,14,TRBV19,CASSQSTGPYGYTF,TGTGCCAGTAGTCAATCGACAGGACCCTATGGCTACACCTTC
TRBJ2-7,NA,few,14,TRBV27,CASSFIGTTYEQYF,TGTGCCAGCAGTTTTATCGGGACAACCTACGAGCAGTACTTC
TRBJ1-1,TRBD1,NA,17,TRBV27,CASSSQLLGQGAPEAFF,TGTGCCAGCAGTTCACAACTCCTCGGACAGGGGGCACCTGAAGCTTTCTTT
TRBJ1-1,TRBD1,NA,14,TRBV10-3,CAIIQGQGNTEAFF,TGTGCCATCATTCAAGGACAGGGGAACACTGAAGCTTTCTTT
TRBJ2-1,NA,NA,15,TRBV18,CASSPLGNSYNEQFF,TGTGCCAGCTCACCATTAGGAAACTCCTACAATGAGCAGTTCTTC
TRBJ2-6,NA,NA,18,TRBV19,CASSRDPPGNGGANVLTF,TGTGCCAGTAGTAGGGATCCCCCCGGAAACGGCGGGGCCAACGTCCTGACTTTC
TRBJ1-5,NA,NA,12,TRBV5-5,CASSDPNQPQHF,TGTGCCAGCAGCGATCCTAATCAGCCCCAGCATTTT
TRBJ2-3,TRBD2,NA,15,TRBV6-5,CASSAGTSGTDTQYF,TGTGCCAGCAGTGCCGGGACTAGCGGGACAGATACGCAGTATTTT
TRBJ2-3,TRBD1,NA,14,TRBV6-4,CASSDYRGADTQYF,TGTGCCAGCAGTGACTACAGGGGGGCAGATACGCAGTATTTT
TRBJ2-3,TRBD1,NA,17,TRBV7-9,CASSTDPGTASTDTQYF,TGTGCCAGCAGCACAGACCCCGGGACAGCAAGCACAGATACGCAGTATTTT
TRBJ2-3,NA,NA,16,TRBV7-9,CASTDPGGGSTDTQYF,TGTGCCAGCACCGACCCCGGGGGCGGGAGCACAGATACGCAGTATTTT
TRBJ1-3,NA,NA,15,TRBV28,CASRAGTSSGNTIYF,TGTGCCAGCAGGGCAGGGACAAGCTCTGGAAACACCATATATTTT
TRBJ2-5,NA,NA,14,TRBV2,CASKRASAQETQYF,TGTGCCAGCAAAAGGGCTAGCGCACAAGAGACCCAGTACTTC
TRBJ2-1,TRBD1,NA,15,TRBV7-6,CASSSQTGVGNEQFF,TGTGCCAGCAGCTCCCAGACAGGGGTAGGCAATGAGCAGTTCTTC
TRBJ1-5,NA,once,16,TRBV21-1,CASSKRGQGRRQPQHF,TGTGCCAGCAGCAAAAGGGGACAGGGGCGTCGACAGCCCCAGCATTTT
TRBJ2-3,NA,NA,17,TRBV5-1,CASSLLKIANRTDTQYF,TGCGCCAGCAGCCTCCTGAAAATAGCTAATCGCACAGATACGCAGTATTTT
TRBJ1-4,NA,once,14,TRBV5-4,CASSDGRANEKLFF,TGTGCCAGCAGCGACGGGCGGGCTAATGAAAAACTGTTTTTT
TRBJ2-6,NA,NA,17,TRBV5-4,CASKGAGPSSGANVLTF,TGTGCCAGCAAAGGAGCGGGCCCCTCCTCTGGGGCCAACGTCCTGACTTTC
TRBJ2-1,NA,once,14,TRBV11-1,CASSLSVGMDEQFF,TGTGCCAGCAGCTTAAGTGTGGGGATGGATGAGCAGTTCTTC
TRBJ2-1,NA,NA,15,TRBV11-2,CASSYEEGRDNEQFF,TGTGCCAGCAGCTACGAGGAGGGCCGGGACAATGAGCAGTTCTTC
TRBJ2-7,NA,NA,12,TRBV5-1,CASSNQNYEQYF,TGCGCCAGCAGTAATCAGAACTACGAGCAGTACTTC
TRBJ1-1,NA,few,15,TRBV18,CASSPQEGGWTEAFF,TGTGCCAGCTCACCACAGGAGGGCGGATGGACTGAAGCTTTCTTT
TRBJ2-1,TRBD2,NA,18,TRBV7-2,CASSLRLAGARSYNEQFF,TGTGCCAGCAGCTTAAGGCTAGCGGGAGCTAGGTCCTACAATGAGCAGTTCTTC
TRBJ2-3,TRBD1,NA,15,TRBV6-6,CASSYSGQGPDTQYF,TGTGCCAGCAGTTACTCGGGACAGGGGCCAGATACGCAGTATTTT
TRBJ2-7,NA,NA,14,TRBV27,CASSLQGRIHEQYF,TGTGCCAGCAGTTTACAGGGTAGGATCCACGAGCAGTACTTC
TRBJ1-2,TRBD1,once,16,TRBV5-6,CASSRQGAPGNYGYTF,TGTGCCAGCAGCCGACAGGGGGCGCCTGGTAACTATGGCTACACCTTC
TRBJ1-4,NA,NA,15,TRBV28,CASNPMGAASEKLFF,TGTGCCAGCAACCCAATGGGGGCGGCCTCTGAAAAACTGTTTTTT
TRBJ2-7,TRBD2,NA,16,TRBV30,CAWSPGGASGGYEQYF,TGTGCCTGGAGTCCGGGTGGCGCTAGCGGGGGTTACGAGCAGTACTTC